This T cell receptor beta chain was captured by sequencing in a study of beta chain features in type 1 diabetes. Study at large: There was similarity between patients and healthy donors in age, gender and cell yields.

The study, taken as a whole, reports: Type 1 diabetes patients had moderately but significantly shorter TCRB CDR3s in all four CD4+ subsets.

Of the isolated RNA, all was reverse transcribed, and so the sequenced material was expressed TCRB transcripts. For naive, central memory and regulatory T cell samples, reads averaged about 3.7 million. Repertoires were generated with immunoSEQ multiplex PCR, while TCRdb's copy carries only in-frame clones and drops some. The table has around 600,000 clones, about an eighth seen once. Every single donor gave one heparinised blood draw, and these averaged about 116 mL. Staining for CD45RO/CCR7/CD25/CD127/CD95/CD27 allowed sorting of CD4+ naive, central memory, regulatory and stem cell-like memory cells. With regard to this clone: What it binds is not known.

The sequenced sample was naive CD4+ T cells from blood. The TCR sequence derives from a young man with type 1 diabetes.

The CDR3 DNA sequence: TGCGCCAGCAGTAGCGGGGAGAATGAGCAGTTCTTC. Amino acid sequence: CASSSGENEQFF. The rearrangement links TRBV5-1 to TRBJ2-1, with TRBD2 identical over 8 bases. CDR1 SGHRS and CDR2 YFSETQ come from the germline V gene. The CDR3 length is 12 residues. V lost 5 bases to trimming and J lost 7 bases; unmatched junction nucleotides: 2.